This TCR beta chain was identified in a study of T cells after yellow fever vaccination. For the study at large: When fractions had low cell numbers, they were prepared with SMART-Seq v4 Ultra Low Input.

This clonotype occurred many times. 5'RACE template switching produced TCR cDNA carrying a universal primer site and UMIs. TCRdb used MiXCR to reprocess the 5' RACE reads, holding one entry per CDR3 protein. The sample has about 340,000 distinct CDR3 sequences, roughly 8.7% seen once; the top ten hold roughly 17%. The CDR3 totals 12 residues. V lost 5 bases and J 5 bases, leaving 12 bases between the germline ends. Germline lookup yields CDR1 DFQATT and CDR2 SNEGSKA (reference sequence). Source: PBMCs, taken on the day of the first yellow fever vaccination. The rearrangement uses TRBV20-1 and TRBJ2-5; D ambiguous. The sequence was collected from a man in his late teens or twenties who received the YFV17D yellow fever vaccine. The CDR3 sequence: CSAVASQETQYF. CDR3 DNA: TGCAGTGCTGTGGCCAGTCAGGAGACCCAGTACTTC.